This TCR beta chain was obtained from a study of blood T cell repertoires in COVID-19. Whole-study context: Donors in the United States, Italy and Spain gave samples during acute or convalescent COVID-19. Sources were T cells, B-cell-depleted T cells, or PBMCs; the material itself was cDNA or gDNA.

Libraries were prepared by immunoSEQ multiplex PCR; TCRdb keeps only in-frame clonotypes and omits some of them. The sample has about 15,000 clones; about three quarters are singletons. CDR3 length: 14 residues. Germline CDR1 MNHEY, CDR2 SVGAGI. Trimming left V 2 bases short and J 2 bases short, with 7 bases between. The chain employs TRBV6-5 and TRBJ1-3; D possibly corresponds to TRBD1 (5 bases). This sequence originates from an older man with acute or convalescent COVID-19. The sequenced sample consisted of peripheral blood. CDR3 protein: CASSYRGPGNTIYF. CDR3 DNA: TGTGCCAGCAGTTACAGGGGTCCTGGAAACACCATATATTTT.